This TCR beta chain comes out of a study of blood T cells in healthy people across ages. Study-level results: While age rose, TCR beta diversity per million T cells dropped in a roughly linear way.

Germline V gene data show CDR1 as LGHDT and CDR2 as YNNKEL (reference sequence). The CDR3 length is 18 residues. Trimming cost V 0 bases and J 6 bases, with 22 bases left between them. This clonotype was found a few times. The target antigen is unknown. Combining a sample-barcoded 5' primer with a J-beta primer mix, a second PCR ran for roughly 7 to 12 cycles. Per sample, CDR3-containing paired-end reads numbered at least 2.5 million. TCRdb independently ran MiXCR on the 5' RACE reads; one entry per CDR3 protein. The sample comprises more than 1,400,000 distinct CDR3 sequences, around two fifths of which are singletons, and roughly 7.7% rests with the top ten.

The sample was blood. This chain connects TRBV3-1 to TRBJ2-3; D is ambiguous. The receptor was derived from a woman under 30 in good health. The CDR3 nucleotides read TGTGCCAGCAGCCAAGATAAGTATAGGTCCGAGGCCCGGGATACGCAGTATTTT. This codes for CASSQDKYRSEARDTQYF.